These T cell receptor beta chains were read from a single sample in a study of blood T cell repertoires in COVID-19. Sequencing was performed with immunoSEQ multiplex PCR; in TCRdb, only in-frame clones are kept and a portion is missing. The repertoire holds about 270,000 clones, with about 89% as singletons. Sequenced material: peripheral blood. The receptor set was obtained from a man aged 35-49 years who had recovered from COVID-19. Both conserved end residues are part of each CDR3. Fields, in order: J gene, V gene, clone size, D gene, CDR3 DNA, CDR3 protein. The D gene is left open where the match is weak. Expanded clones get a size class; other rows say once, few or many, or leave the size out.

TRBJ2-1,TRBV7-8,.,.,TGTGCCAGCAGCCCCCGGACAGATAACAATGAGCAGTTCTTC,CASSPRTDNNEQFF
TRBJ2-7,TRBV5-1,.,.,TGCGCCAGCAGCTTGGCAGCGGTCTCGCGATCCTACGAGCAGTACTTC,CASSLAAVSRSYEQYF
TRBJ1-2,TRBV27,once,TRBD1,TGTGCCAGCAGTCCCCAGGGACAGGGGAACTATGGCTACACCTTC,CASSPQGQGNYGYTF
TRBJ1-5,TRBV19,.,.,TGTGCCAGTAGTATAGTGCGGGGGGCCTTAGCCAATCAGCCCCAGCATTTT,CASSIVRGALANQPQHF
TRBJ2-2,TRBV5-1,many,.,TGCGCCAGCAGCTTGTTGCGGAGTGGCGGGGAGCTGTTTTTT,CASSLLRSGGELFF
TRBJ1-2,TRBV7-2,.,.,TGTGCCAGCAGCTTAAGGGGGAGTAGGGGTATCGACGGCTACACCTTC,CASSLRGSRGIDGYTF
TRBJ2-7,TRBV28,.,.,TGTGCCAGCAGTCCCCGAGGAGCGCCAACCTACGAGCAGTACTTC,CASSPRGAPTYEQYF
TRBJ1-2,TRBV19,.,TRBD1,TGTGCCAGTAGTAGTATACAGGGGGCCCGTAACTATGGCTACACCTTC,CASSSIQGARNYGYTF
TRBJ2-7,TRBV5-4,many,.,TGTGCCAGCAGCTTGGAACTCGTAAACTACGAGCAGTACTTC,CASSLELVNYEQYF
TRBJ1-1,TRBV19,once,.,TGTGCCACCGGGGGACGGATGAACACTGAAGCTTTCTTT,CATGGRMNTEAFF
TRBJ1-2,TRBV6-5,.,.,TGTGCCAGCAGTTATGGACAGCTCAATGGCTACACCTTC,CASSYGQLNGYTF
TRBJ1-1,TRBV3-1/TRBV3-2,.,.,TGTGCCAGCAGCCGACAGGAGAGGAACACTGAAGCTTTCTTT,CASSRQERNTEAFF
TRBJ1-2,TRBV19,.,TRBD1,TGTGCCAGTAGTTACAGGGGGGACTATGGCTACACCTTC,CASSYRGDYGYTF
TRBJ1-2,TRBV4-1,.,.,TGCGCCAGCAGCCAAGACGTTCTTAGGGGTGGGACCTTC,CASSQDVLRGGTF
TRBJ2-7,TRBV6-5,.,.,TGTGCCAGCAGTTACGCCCGGGGGGAGCAGTACTTC,CASSYARGEQYF
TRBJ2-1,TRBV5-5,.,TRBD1,TGTGCCAGCAGCTTGGTGGGACAGGCCTACAATGAGCAGTTCTTC,CASSLVGQAYNEQFF
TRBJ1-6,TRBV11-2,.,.,TGTGCCAGCAGCCCTCCGGTCCCAAACTCACCCCTCCACTTT,CASSPPVPNSPLHF
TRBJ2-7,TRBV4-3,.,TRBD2,TGCGCCAGCAGCCTCGTAAGCGGGGGCGATTACGAGCAGTACTTC,CASSLVSGGDYEQYF
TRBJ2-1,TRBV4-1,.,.,TGCGCCAGCAGCGGAGGGCTGGAGGACGCCTACAATGAGCAGTTCTTC,CASSGGLEDAYNEQFF
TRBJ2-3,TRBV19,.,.,TGTGCCAGTAGTCCGACAGGAGGCACAGATACGCAGTATTTT,CASSPTGGTDTQYF
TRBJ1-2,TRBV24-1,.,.,TGTGCCACCAGTGACACCACGGGGGACTATGGCTACACCTTC,CATSDTTGDYGYTF
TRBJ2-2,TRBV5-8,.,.,TGTGCCAGCAGCTTGATTAGGAACACCGGGGAGCTGTTTTTT,CASSLIRNTGELFF
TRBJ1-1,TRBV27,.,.,TGTGCCAGCAGTTTGGTCGGAAGTGGGCAGGGGCGATTGGCTTTCTTT,CASSLVGSGQGRLAFF
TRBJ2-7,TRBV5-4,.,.,TGTGCCAGCAGCGTAGGACAATATAGCTCCTACGAGCAGTACTTC,CASSVGQYSSYEQYF
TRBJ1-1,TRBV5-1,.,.,TGCGCCAGCAGAACGACGGGGGGGACTGAAGCTTTCTTT,CASRTTGGTEAFF
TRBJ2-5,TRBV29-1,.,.,TGCAGCGTTCTAGGAAGTACCCAGTACTTC,CSVLGSTQYF
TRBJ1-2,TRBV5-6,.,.,TGTGCCAGCAGCCTCGACGGGAACTATGGCTACACCTTC,CASSLDGNYGYTF
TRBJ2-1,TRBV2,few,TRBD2,TGTGCCAGCAGGGCCTGGGGGACTAGCGGGTACAATGAGCAGTTCTTC,CASRAWGTSGYNEQFF
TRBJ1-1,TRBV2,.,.,TGTGCCAGCATGGGAGGGGTCCTTAATGAAGCTTTCTTT,CASMGGVLNEAFF
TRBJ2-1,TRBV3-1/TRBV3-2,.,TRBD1,TGTGCCAGCTCCCCAACAGGGGGCCACTACAATGAGCAGTTCTTC,CASSPTGGHYNEQFF
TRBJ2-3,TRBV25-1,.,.,TGTGCCAGCAGTGACGGCGGGGACCCCACAGATACGCAGTATTTT,CASSDGGDPTDTQYF
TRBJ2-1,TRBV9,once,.,TGTGCCAGCAGCGGTTCACCTGTAGTAAACTCCTACAATGAGCAGTTCTTC,CASSGSPVVNSYNEQFF
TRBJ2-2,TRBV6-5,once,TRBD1,TGTGCCAGCAGGGGACAGGGTGCCGGGGAGCTGTTTTTT,CASRGQGAGELFF
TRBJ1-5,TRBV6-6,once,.,TGTGCCAGCAGTTACAGGGGCCAAGGTCCCAATCAGCCCCAGCATTTT,CASSYRGQGPNQPQHF
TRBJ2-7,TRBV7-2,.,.,TGTGCCAGCAGCTTAGGCAGGGTATCCTACGAGCAGTACTTC,CASSLGRVSYEQYF
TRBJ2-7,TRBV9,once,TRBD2,TGTGCCAGCAGCGTCGGTTCGTCTAGCGGGACTTCGGGGGAGCAGTACTTC,CASSVGSSSGTSGEQYF
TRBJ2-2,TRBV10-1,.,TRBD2,TGCGCCAGCACCCTACTAGCGGGAGAGGGGAACACCGGGGAGCTGTTTTTT,CASTLLAGEGNTGELFF
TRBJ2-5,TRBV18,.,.,TGTGCCAGCTCACCACGCCCCCGCGGGGAGACCCAGTACTTC,CASSPRPRGETQYF
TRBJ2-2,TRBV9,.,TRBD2,TGTGCCAGCAGCGTAGCTAGCGGGGGGCATAACACCGGGGAGCTGTTTTTT,CASSVASGGHNTGELFF
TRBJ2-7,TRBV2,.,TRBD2,TGTGCCAGCAATGCGGGGGACTACGAGCAGTACTTC,CASNAGDYEQYF
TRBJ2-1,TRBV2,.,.,TGTGCCGGGAGAGTAAGTCTCGCCTACAATGAGCAGTTCTTC,CAGRVSLAYNEQFF